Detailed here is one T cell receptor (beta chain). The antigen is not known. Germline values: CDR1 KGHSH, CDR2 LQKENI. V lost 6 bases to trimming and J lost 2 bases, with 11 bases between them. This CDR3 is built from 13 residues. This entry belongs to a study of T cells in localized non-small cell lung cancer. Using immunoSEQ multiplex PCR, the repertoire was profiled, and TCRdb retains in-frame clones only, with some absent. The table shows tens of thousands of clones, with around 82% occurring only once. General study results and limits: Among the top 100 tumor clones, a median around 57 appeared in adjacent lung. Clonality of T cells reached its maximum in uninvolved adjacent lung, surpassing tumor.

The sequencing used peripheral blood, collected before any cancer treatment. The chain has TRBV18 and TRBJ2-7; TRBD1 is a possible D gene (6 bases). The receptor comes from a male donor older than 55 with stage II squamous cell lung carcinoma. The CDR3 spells CASSSRGTYEQYF. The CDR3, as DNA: TGTGCCAGCTCCTCTAGGGGGACCTACGAGCAGTACTTC.